What follows are 28 T cell receptor beta chains derived from one specimen sequenced in a study of OX40 agonist ivuxolimab in advanced cancers. TCRdb's table, derived via immunoSEQ multiplex PCR, lists solely in-frame clones and lacks some. The repertoire holds about 100,000 clones, with around nine tenths as singletons. The input for sequencing was CD4+ or CD8+ T cells sorted from blood, taken in a trial of the OX40 agonist ivuxolimab. These receptors originate from an adult with an advanced solid tumor such as melanoma, head and neck, liver or kidney cancer.

The chain has TRBV6-5 and TRBJ1-3, with D unresolved. Germline assignment: CDR1 MNHEY and CDR2 SVGAGI. V lost 5 bases and J lost 0, with 11 bases in between. CDR3 length: 15 amino acids. The CDR3 is CASSLIQSSGNTIYF. DNA of the CDR3: TGTGCCAGCAGTCTAATTCAGAGCTCTGGAAACACCATATATTTT.

This rearrangement joins TRBV5-1 to TRBJ1-2, with D maybe TRBD1 (5 bases). The germline gives CDR1 SGHRS, CDR2 YFSETQ. This CDR3 comprises 15 residues. Trimming shortened V by 4 bases and J by 8 bases, and 21 bases separated the two germline ends. The CDR3 protein is CASSLERTSPQGYTF. As DNA, the CDR3 is TGCGCCAGCAGCCTTGAAAGGACATCTCCTCAAGGCTACACCTTC. Full variable domain (outside the CDR3, taken from reference TRBV5-1 and TRBJ1-2): KAGVTQTPRYLIKTRGQQVTLSCSPISGHRSVSWYQQTPGQGLQFLFEYFSETQRNKGNFPGRFSGRQFSNSRSEMNVSTLELGDSALYLCASSLERTSPQGYTFGSGTRLTVV.

The gene calls are TRBV29-1 and TRBJ1-1; possibly TRBD1 for D (6 bases). The V end was cut by 5 bases, the J end by 0 bases, with 10 bases between. The CDR3 totals 13 residues. The germline V gene encodes CDR1 SQVTM and CDR2 ANQGSEA. CDR3 nucleotides: TGCAGCGTTTTCACAGGGATGAACACTGAAGCTTTCTTT. It translates to CSVFTGMNTEAFF.

The chain recombines TRBV18 with TRBJ1-3; D gene ambiguous. This CDR3 contains 14 residues. Germline loops: CDR1 KGHSH, CDR2 LQKENI. V was trimmed by 2 bases and J by 0 bases, leaving 5 bases between them. DNA of the CDR3: TGTGCCAGCTCACCATTGAGCTCTGGAAACACCATATATTTT. It codes for CASSPLSSGNTIYF.

This clone was seen just once. This chain uses TRBV5-1 with TRBJ2-7; D is uncertain. V was cut by 0 bases and J by 7 bases, with 20 bases left in between. Germline V CDR1 and CDR2: SGHRS, YFSETQ. The CDR3 spans 16 residues. The CDR3 DNA reads as TGCGCCAGCAGCTTGGGCCGGCAGGCAGCCTTCGGGGAGCAGTACTTC. It specifies CASSLGRQAAFGEQYF.

The chain couples TRBV25-1 to TRBJ2-3; possible D gene TRBD1, 6 bases. Germline V gene sequence: CDR1 MGHDK, CDR2 SYGVNS. Trimming left V 6 bases short and J 4 bases short, with 14 bases between. This CDR3 spans 14 amino acids. The CDR3 reads CASRLRGPADTQYF. CDR3 sequence (DNA): TGTGCCAGCAGGCTCAGGGGACCCGCAGATACGCAGTATTTT.

V and J are TRBV2 and TRBJ1-3; D remains unclear. V shed 2 bases and J shed 0 bases, with 8 bases lying between them. Germline V gene lookup returns CDR1 SNHLY and CDR2 FYNNEI. The CDR3 loop spans 15 amino acids. The CDR3 loop is CASSEIWGSGNTIYF. The CDR3 bases are TGTGCCAGCAGTGAAATTTGGGGCTCTGGAAACACCATATATTTT.

This chain uses TRBV29-1 with TRBJ1-2, with D maybe TRBD1 (6 bases). Trimming pared 7 bases from V and 2 bases from J, leaving 14 bases between. Germline lookup yields CDR1 SQVTM and CDR2 ANQGSEA. This CDR3 contains 13 residues. The CDR3 DNA reads TGCAGCGCTGTAACAGGGCCGAACTATGGCTACACCTTC. Translated: CSAVTGPNYGYTF.

The J gene is TRBJ1-4, the V gene TRBV5-1; tentative D call: TRBD1 (5 bases). The CDR3 loop spans 15 amino acids. Germline CDR1 and CDR2: SGHRS and YFSETQ. V lost 2 bases, J lost 7 bases, and 15 bases lay in between. The chain's CDR3 is CASSFTGVGIEKLFF. CDR3 coding DNA: TGCGCCAGCAGCTTTACAGGCGTCGGTATTGAAAAACTGTTTTTT.

V gene TRBV9 combines with J gene TRBJ2-2, with D maybe TRBD1 (6 bases). Germline V gene sequence: CDR1 SGDLS, CDR2 YYNGEE. This CDR3 spans 15 amino acids. The ends were cut back, 4 bases at V and 6 bases at J, with 16 bases in the middle. The chain's CDR3 is CASSLGQLVAGELFF. The CDR3 coding sequence is TGTGCCAGCAGCTTAGGACAGCTAGTCGCCGGGGAGCTGTTTTTT.

The rearrangement uses TRBV5-1 and TRBJ2-7, with a weak D call TRBD1 (6 bases). Germline V lookup: CDR1 SGHRS, CDR2 YFSETQ. This CDR3 comprises 13 residues. Trimming left V 4 bases short and J 1 base short, with 9 bases between. CDR3 DNA: TGCGCCAGCAGCACCGGACAGTCCTACGAGCAGTACTTC. Amino acids: CASSTGQSYEQYF.

The count of this clone is one. This sequence joins TRBV30 and TRBJ2-5; D is ambiguous. V dropped 4 bases and J dropped 5 bases, with 17 bases sitting between them. CDR3 length: 14 residues. From germline, CDR1 is GTSNPN and CDR2 SVGIG (reference sequence). CDR3 nucleotides: TGTGCCTGGACTCAAAAGGGTAGTCTGGAGACCCAGTACTTC. Translated: CAWTQKGSLETQYF.

J is TRBJ2-7 and V is TRBV30; D is perhaps TRBD2 (5 bases). The V end was cut by 4 bases, the J end by 5 bases, with 15 bases between. CDR1 is GTSNPN and CDR2 is SVGIG in the germline V gene (reference sequence). The CDR3 contains 13 residues. The CDR3 loop is CAWKILGVHEQYF. DNA of the CDR3: TGTGCCTGGAAAATCCTCGGGGTCCACGAGCAGTACTTC.

The chain recombines TRBV19 with TRBJ1-6; possibly TRBD1 for D (6 bases). Looked up from germline, CDR1 is LNHDA and CDR2 is SQIVND (reference sequence). V gave up 5 bases and J gave up 3 bases, with 11 bases separating them. This CDR3 contains 15 residues. In DNA form, the CDR3 reads TGTGCCAGTAGTTTCAGGGGAGACTATAATTCACCCCTCCACTTT. Its protein product is CASSFRGDYNSPLHF.

The chain uses TRBV7-9 and TRBJ1-6, with 8 bases aligning to TRBD1. This CDR3 has 15 amino acids. Losses at the gene ends were 5 bases for V and 8 bases for J; bases not matched to a gene: 8. Germline CDR1 reads SEHNR; CDR2 reads FQNEAQ (reference sequence). The CDR3 bases are TGTGCCAGCAGCGCAACCGGGACAGGACATTCACCCCTCCACTTT. This gives the protein CASSATGTGHSPLHF.

This chain connects TRBV19 to TRBJ2-2, with 8 bases fitting TRBD1. Trimming cost V 9 bases and J 4 bases; bases outside gene matches: 10. CDR1 and CDR2 from the germline V gene are LNHDA and SQIVND (reference sequence). The CDR3 is 15 amino acids. The CDR3 nucleotides are TGTGCCAGCTGGGGGGACAGGTTCCTCACCGGGGAGCTGTTTTTT. The encoded protein is CASWGDRFLTGELFF.

The V gene is TRBV21-1, the J gene TRBJ1-2; TRBD1 is the table's D call and was not checked against the DNA. TRBV21-1 is marked as a pseudogene. The CDR3 consists of 11 residues. CDR3 in amino acids: CASSLTASYTF. CDR3 sequence (DNA): TGTGCCAGCAGCCTGACAGCGAGCTACACCTTC.

The chain couples TRBV9 to TRBJ2-7; D might be TRBD1 (5 bases). Germline V gene lookup returns CDR1 SGDLS and CDR2 YYNGEE. The CDR3 has 13 residues. Trimming left V 4 bases short and J 5 bases short, with 13 bases between. The chain's CDR3 is CASSTAAGNEQYF. For the CDR3, the DNA is TGTGCCAGCAGCACAGCCGCAGGGAACGAGCAGTACTTC.

This clone was seen only a few times. The chain recombines TRBV5-1 with TRBJ1-4; D ambiguous. Trimming left V 6 bases short and J 0 bases short, with 6 bases between. The germline gives CDR1 SGHRS, CDR2 YFSETQ. The CDR3 loop spans 13 amino acids. The CDR3 nucleotides are TGCGCCAGCACTGGGGCAACTAATGAAAAACTGTTTTTT. Amino acids: CASTGATNEKLFF.

This chain uses TRBV18 with TRBJ1-1; the D is unclear. There are 16 residues in the CDR3. CDR1 is KGHSH, CDR2 LQKENI, per germline. Trimming pared 0 bases from V and 2 bases from J, leaving 13 bases between. CDR3 region: CASSPPSAADNTEAFF. The CDR3 nucleotides read TGTGCCAGCTCACCACCTTCAGCGGCAGATAACACTGAAGCTTTCTTT.

This clone appeared a few times. The rearrangement uses TRBV5-1 and TRBJ2-5; no definite D call. The ends were cut back, 0 bases at V and 4 bases at J, with 4 bases in the middle. The length of the CDR3 is 12 residues. Germline loops: CDR1 SGHRS, CDR2 YFSETQ. The CDR3 bases are TGCGCCAGCAGCTTGGATGGAGAGACCCAGTACTTC. Protein product: CASSLDGETQYF.

V and J are TRBV10-1 and TRBJ1-2; D is possibly TRBD1 (5 bases). Germline V CDR1 and CDR2: WNHNN, SYGVQD (reference sequence). The CDR3 consists of 13 residues. The V end was cut by 5 bases, the J end by 2 bases, with 9 bases between. The CDR3 is CASSMTENYGYTF. The CDR3 region has the DNA TGCGCCAGCAGTATGACAGAGAACTATGGCTACACCTTC.

The rearrangement links TRBV4-1 to TRBJ2-6; a weak D match, TRBD1 (5 bases). CDR3 size: 17 residues. The germline CDR1 and CDR2 sequences are MGHRA and YSYEKL. Trimming removed 0 bases at V and 2 bases at J, with 11 bases between. The CDR3 nucleotides are TGCGCCAGCAGCCAAGATCAGGGAAGGACTGGGGCCAACGTCCTGACTTTC. As protein: CASSQDQGRTGANVLTF.

J is TRBJ2-7 and V is TRBV28, with TRBD1 matching over 7 bases. Germline loops: CDR1 MDHEN, CDR2 SYDVKM. V lost 5 bases and J lost 2; bases outside the gene matches: 9. The CDR3 consists of 15 residues. CDR3 amino acids: CASSPGTVVTYEQYF. The CDR3 DNA follows: TGTGCCAGCAGTCCCGGGACAGTGGTGACCTACGAGCAGTACTTC.

The chain is built from TRBV7-9 and TRBJ1-2, with D possibly being TRBD1 (6 bases). Germline loops: CDR1 SEHNR, CDR2 FQNEAQ (reference sequence). The CDR3 length is 14 residues. With 6 bases removed from V and 6 bases from J, the gap between germline ends came to 17 bases. This chain's CDR3 is CASSFIQGGDGYTF. Here the CDR3 DNA reads TGTGCCAGCAGTTTCATACAGGGCGGGGATGGCTACACCTTC.

The gene calls are TRBV28 and TRBJ1-2, with 8 bases that match TRBD1. This CDR3 spans 15 amino acids. Losses at the gene ends were 10 bases for V and 0 bases for J; bases not matched to a gene: 10. Germline CDR1 is MDHEN and CDR2 is SYDVKM. The CDR3 loop reads CATQTGALSNYGYTF. CDR3 sequence (DNA): TGTGCCACCCAGACAGGGGCCCTTTCTAACTATGGCTACACCTTC.

The CDR3 here is CASSSTRGADTQYF. CDR3 in DNA: TGTGCCAGCAGCTCTACCCGAGGGGCAGATACGCAGTATTTT. V gene TRBV13 combines with J gene TRBJ2-3; D may correspond to TRBD1 or TRBD2 (5 bases each). V lost 4 bases, J lost 4 bases, and 12 bases lay in between. This CDR3 spans 14 amino acids. Germline V CDR1 and CDR2: PRHDT, FYEKMQ (reference sequence). Supplemented by reference TRBV13 and TRBJ2-3, the full variable domain reads AAGVIQSPRHLIKEKRETATLKCYPIPRHDTVYWYQQGPGQDPQFLISFYEKMQSDKGSIPDRFSAQQFSDYHSELNMSSLELGDSALYFCASSSTRGADTQYFGPGTRLTVL.

This clone has a single count. The sample contains more than one DNA sequence encoding this CDR3. The chain has TRBV14 and TRBJ1-6; 7 bases line up with TRBD1. The trim removed 3 bases at V and 7 bases at J, leaving 3 bases unmatched. Per the germline V gene, CDR1 is SGHDN and CDR2 is FVKESK. There are 14 residues in the CDR3. The CDR3 bases are TGTGCCAGCAGCCAGGGGACAGCCAATTCACCCCTCCACTTT. It is translated as CASSQGTANSPLHF.